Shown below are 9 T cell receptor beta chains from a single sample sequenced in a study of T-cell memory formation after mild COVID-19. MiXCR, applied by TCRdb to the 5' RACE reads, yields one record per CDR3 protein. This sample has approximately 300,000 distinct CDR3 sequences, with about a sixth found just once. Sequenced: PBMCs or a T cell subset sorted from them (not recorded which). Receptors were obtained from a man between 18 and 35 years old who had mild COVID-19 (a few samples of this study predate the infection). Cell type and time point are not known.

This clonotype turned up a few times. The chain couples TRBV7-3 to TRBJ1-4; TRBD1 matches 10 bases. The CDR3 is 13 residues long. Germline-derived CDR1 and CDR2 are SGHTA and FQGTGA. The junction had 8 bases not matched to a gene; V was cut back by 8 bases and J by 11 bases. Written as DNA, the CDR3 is TGTGCCAGCGCGCCCGGGACAGGGGAGAAACTGTTTTTT. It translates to CASAPGTGEKLFF.

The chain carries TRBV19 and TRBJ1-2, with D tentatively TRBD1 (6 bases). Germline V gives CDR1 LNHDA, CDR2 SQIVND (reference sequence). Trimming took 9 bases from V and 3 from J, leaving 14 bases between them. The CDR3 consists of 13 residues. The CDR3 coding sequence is TGTGCCAGGCCGCGGGACACCGACTATGGCTACACCTTC. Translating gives CARPRDTDYGYTF.

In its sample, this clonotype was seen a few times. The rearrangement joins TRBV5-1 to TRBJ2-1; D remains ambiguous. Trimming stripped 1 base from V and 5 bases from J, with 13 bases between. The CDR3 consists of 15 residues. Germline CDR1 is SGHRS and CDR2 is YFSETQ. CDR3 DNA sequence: TGCGCCAGCAGCTTGTACCTCCTTGAGGACAATGAGCAGTTCTTC. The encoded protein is CASSLYLLEDNEQFF.

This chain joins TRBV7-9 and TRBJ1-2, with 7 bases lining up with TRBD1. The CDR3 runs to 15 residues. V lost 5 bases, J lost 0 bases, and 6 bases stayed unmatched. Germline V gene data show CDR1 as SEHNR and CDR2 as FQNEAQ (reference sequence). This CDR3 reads CASSGGDRANYGYTF. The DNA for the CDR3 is TGTGCCAGCAGCGGAGGGGACAGAGCTAACTATGGCTACACCTTC.

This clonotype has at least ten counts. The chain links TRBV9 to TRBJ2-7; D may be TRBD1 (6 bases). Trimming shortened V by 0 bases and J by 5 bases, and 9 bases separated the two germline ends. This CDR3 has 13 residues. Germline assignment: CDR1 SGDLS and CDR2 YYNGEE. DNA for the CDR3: TGTGCCAGCAGCGTAGGGGGGCCCCACGAGCAGTACTTC. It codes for CASSVGGPHEQYF.

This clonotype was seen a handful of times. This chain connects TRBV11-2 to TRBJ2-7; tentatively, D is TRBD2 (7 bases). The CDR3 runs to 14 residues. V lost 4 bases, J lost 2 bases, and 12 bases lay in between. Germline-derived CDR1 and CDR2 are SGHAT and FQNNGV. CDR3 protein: CASSSGGPTYEQYF. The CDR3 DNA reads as TGTGCCAGCAGCTCCGGGGGGCCAACCTACGAGCAGTACTTC.

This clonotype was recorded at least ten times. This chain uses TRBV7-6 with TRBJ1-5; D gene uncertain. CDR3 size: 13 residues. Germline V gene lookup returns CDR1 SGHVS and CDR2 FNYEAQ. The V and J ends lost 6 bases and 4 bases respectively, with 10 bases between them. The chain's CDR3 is CASSFGPNQPQHF. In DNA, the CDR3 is TGTGCCAGCAGTTTTGGGCCAAATCAGCCCCAGCATTTT.

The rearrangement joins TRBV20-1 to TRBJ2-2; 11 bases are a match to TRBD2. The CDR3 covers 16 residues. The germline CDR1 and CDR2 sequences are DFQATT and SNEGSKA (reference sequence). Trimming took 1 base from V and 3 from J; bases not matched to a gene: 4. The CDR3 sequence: CSARGGTSGYTGELFF. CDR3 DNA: TGCAGTGCTAGAGGGGGGACTAGCGGATACACCGGGGAGCTGTTTTTT.

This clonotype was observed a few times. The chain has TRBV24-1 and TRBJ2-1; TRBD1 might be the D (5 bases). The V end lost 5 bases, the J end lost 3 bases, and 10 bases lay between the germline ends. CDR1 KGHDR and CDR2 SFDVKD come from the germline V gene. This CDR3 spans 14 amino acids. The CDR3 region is CATSARAHYNEQFF. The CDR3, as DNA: TGTGCCACCAGTGCCAGGGCCCACTACAATGAGCAGTTCTTC.